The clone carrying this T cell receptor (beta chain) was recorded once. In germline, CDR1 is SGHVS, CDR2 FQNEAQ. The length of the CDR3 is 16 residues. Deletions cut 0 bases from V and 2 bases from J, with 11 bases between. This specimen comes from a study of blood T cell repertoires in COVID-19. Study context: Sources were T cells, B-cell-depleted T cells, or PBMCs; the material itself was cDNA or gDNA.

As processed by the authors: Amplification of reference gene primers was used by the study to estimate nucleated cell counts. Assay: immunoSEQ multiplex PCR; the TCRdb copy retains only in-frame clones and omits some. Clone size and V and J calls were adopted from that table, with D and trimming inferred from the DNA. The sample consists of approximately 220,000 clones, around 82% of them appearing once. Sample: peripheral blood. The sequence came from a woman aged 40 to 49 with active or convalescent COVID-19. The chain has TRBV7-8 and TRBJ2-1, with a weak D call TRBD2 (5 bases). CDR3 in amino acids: CASSLATAGAYNEQFF. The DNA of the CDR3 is TGTGCCAGCAGCTTAGCGACTGCCGGGGCCTACAATGAGCAGTTCTTC. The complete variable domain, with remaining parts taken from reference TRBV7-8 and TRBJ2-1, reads GAGVSQSPRYKVAKRGQDVALRCDPISGHVSLFWYQQALGQGPEFLTYFQNEAQLDKSGLPSDRFFAERPEGSVSTLKIQRTQQEDSAVYLCASSLATAGAYNEQFFGPGTRLTVL.